Here is one TCR beta chain with its context. The table came from immunoSEQ multiplex PCR; TCRdb's copy has only in-frame clones and leaves some out. The sample records some 120,000 clones, just over 75% being singletons. This record comes from a study of blood T cell repertoires in COVID-19. This CDR3 comprises 15 residues. The germline CDR1 and CDR2 sequences are SGHKS and YYEKEE (reference sequence). Trimming removed 2 bases from V and 5 bases from J, with 16 bases in between. The material sequenced was peripheral blood. The clonotype originates from a human donor in a cohort sampled during active COVID-19. This chain links TRBV5-5 with TRBJ2-5; D gene ambiguous. The CDR3 spells CASSFGWVTRETQYF. CDR3 sequence (DNA): TGTGCCAGCAGCTTCGGTTGGGTAACCAGGGAGACCCAGTACTTC.